This T cell receptor beta chain was obtained from a study of T cells in localized non-small cell lung cancer. Germline V gene sequence: CDR1 LNHNV, CDR2 YYDKDF (reference sequence). Trimming took 4 bases from V and 13 from J, leaving 22 bases between them. The CDR3 totals 14 residues. Sequencing was performed with immunoSEQ multiplex PCR; in TCRdb, only in-frame clones are kept and a portion is missing. Seen here are 45,000 to 55,000 clones, 86% observed once, and the top ten hold 15% to 20%. The chain recombines TRBV15 with TRBJ1-2, with D possibly TRBD1 on 5 matching bases. The receptor was derived from an older male donor with stage III squamous cell lung carcinoma. Sequencing used peripheral blood, obtained before any cancer treatment. The CDR3 loop reads CATSNGTPLGGGTF. In DNA form, the CDR3 reads TGTGCCACCAGCAATGGGACTCCCCTCGGTGGGGGCACCTTC.